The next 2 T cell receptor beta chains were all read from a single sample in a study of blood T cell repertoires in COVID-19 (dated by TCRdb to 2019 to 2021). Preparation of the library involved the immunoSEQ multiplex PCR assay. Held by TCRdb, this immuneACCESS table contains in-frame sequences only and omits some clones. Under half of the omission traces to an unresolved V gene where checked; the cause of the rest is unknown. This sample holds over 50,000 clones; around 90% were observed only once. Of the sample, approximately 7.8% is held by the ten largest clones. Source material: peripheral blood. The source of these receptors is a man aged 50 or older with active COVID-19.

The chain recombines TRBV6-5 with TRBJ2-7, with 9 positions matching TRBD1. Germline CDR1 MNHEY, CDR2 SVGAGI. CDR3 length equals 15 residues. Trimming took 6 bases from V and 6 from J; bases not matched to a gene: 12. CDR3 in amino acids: CASSRMPGQGREQYF. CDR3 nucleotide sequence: TGTGCCAGCAGCCGCATGCCGGGACAGGGACGCGAGCAGTACTTC.

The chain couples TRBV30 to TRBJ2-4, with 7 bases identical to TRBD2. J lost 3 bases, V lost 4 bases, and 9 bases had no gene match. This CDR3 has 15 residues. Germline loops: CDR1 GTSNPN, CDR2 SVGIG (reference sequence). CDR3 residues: CAWNTGSSGKNIQYF. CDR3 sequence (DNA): TGTGCCTGGAATACCGGATCTAGCGGCAAAAACATTCAGTACTTC.